The 9 T cell receptor beta chains below come from one sample, sequenced in a study of CD8 T cells in ankylosing spondylitis. MiXCR, run by TCRdb on the 5' RACE reads, gives a single entry per CDR3 protein. The sample has around 27,000 distinct CDR3 sequences, roughly 2.5% seen once. Source material: blood, either unsorted or a sorted T cell fraction (not recorded which). The receptors come from a female donor with ankylosing spondylitis or in good health (not recorded which).

This clonotype was seen repeatedly, ten times or more. The rearrangement uses TRBV9 and TRBJ2-3; 10 nucleotides align to TRBD2. This CDR3 is built from 19 residues. Losses at the gene ends were 1 base for V and 0 bases for J; bases not matched to a gene: 11. Per germline, CDR1 SGDLS and CDR2 YYNGEE. CDR3 nucleotide sequence: TGTGCCAGCAGCGTATCCACTAGCGGGGACACTCCTAGCACAGATACGCAGTATTTT. It encodes CASSVSTSGDTPSTDTQYF.

This clonotype showed up many times. This chain uses TRBV9 with TRBJ2-7, with 8 bases lining up with TRBD1. The CDR3 runs to 16 residues. The V and J ends lost 4 bases and 2 bases, in that order; junction bases with no gene match: 11. Germline V CDR1 and CDR2: SGDLS, YYNGEE. The CDR3 protein is CASSSQGAGGPYEQYF. DNA for the CDR3: TGTGCCAGCAGCTCCCAGGGGGCAGGGGGCCCCTACGAGCAGTACTTC. The entire variable domain, with the rest obtained from reference TRBV9 and TRBJ2-7, is as follows: DSGVTQTPKHLITATGQRVTLRCSPRSGDLSVYWYQQSLDQGLQFLIQYYNGEERAKGNILERFSAQQFPDLHSELNLSSLELGDSALYFCASSSQGAGGPYEQYFGPGTRLTVT.

This clonotype occurred many times. CDR3 region: CASSVEDQPPYEQYF. The DNA for the CDR3 is TGTGCCAGCAGCGTGGAGGATCAACCACCCTACGAGCAGTACTTC. The chain recombines TRBV9 with TRBJ2-7; tentatively, D is TRBD2 (5 bases). Germline loops: CDR1 SGDLS, CDR2 YYNGEE. Trimming pared 2 bases from V and 2 bases from J, leaving 14 bases between. The CDR3 totals 15 residues.

This clonotype occurred a few times. The V gene is TRBV9, the J gene TRBJ2-4; D perhaps matches TRBD2 (6 bases). The CDR3 sequence is 14 residues long. The germline V and J ends were trimmed by 0 bases and 8 bases, with 12 bases remaining between them. The germline V gene has CDR1 SGDLS and CDR2 YYNGEE. The CDR3 DNA is TGTGCCAGCAGCGTAGAACCGGGCGGGGACATTCAGTACTTC. The encoded protein is CASSVEPGGDIQYF.

This clonotype was seen a few times. V is TRBV9 and J is TRBJ2-7; no clear D. V shed 0 bases and J shed 5 bases, with 15 bases lying between them. Germline V gives CDR1 SGDLS, CDR2 YYNGEE. There are 15 residues in the CDR3. The CDR3 loop is CASSVETQSFDEQYF. In DNA form, the CDR3 reads TGTGCCAGCAGCGTAGAGACGCAAAGTTTCGACGAGCAGTACTTC. Using reference TRBV9 and TRBJ2-7 for the parts outside the CDR3, the full variable domain is DSGVTQTPKHLITATGQRVTLRCSPRSGDLSVYWYQQSLDQGLQFLIQYYNGEERAKGNILERFSAQQFPDLHSELNLSSLELGDSALYFCASSVETQSFDEQYFGPGTRLTVT.

This clonotype is medium-sized by share. The chain uses TRBV9 and TRBJ2-1; 9 nucleotides align to TRBD1. The CDR3 covers 17 residues. Germline V CDR1 and CDR2: SGDLS, YYNGEE. J was trimmed by 9 bases and V by 3 bases; bases with no gene match: 16. CDR3 amino acids: CASSGPPGQGKKGEQFF. CDR3 in DNA: TGTGCCAGCAGCGGACCTCCGGGACAGGGAAAGAAGGGTGAGCAGTTCTTC.

The table lists this clonotype with many counts. The V call is TRBV9, the J call TRBJ1-4; no definite D call. This CDR3 comprises 14 residues. V lost 1 base, J lost 0 bases, and 4 bases lay in between. The germline V gene has CDR1 SGDLS and CDR2 YYNGEE. The CDR3 DNA sequence: TGTGCCAGCAGCGTAAGTGCAACTAATGAAAAACTGTTTTTT. It specifies CASSVSATNEKLFF. The variable domain in full, with the rest retrieved from reference TRBV9 and TRBJ1-4, is DSGVTQTPKHLITATGQRVTLRCSPRSGDLSVYWYQQSLDQGLQFLIQYYNGEERAKGNILERFSAQQFPDLHSELNLSSLELGDSALYFCASSVSATNEKLFFGSGTQLSVL.

This clonotype was observed at least ten times. The chain employs TRBV9 and TRBJ2-1, with 13 bases that match TRBD2. The length of the CDR3 is 16 residues. V lost 0 bases, J lost 7 bases, and 4 bases stayed unmatched. Per germline, CDR1 SGDLS and CDR2 YYNGEE. The CDR3 bases are TGTGCCAGCAGCGTAGGGACTAGCGGGAGTTGGAATGAGCAGTTCTTC. Translated: CASSVGTSGSWNEQFF. Complete variable domain (other parts from reference TRBV9 and TRBJ2-1): DSGVTQTPKHLITATGQRVTLRCSPRSGDLSVYWYQQSLDQGLQFLIQYYNGEERAKGNILERFSAQQFPDLHSELNLSSLELGDSALYFCASSVGTSGSWNEQFFGPGTRLTVL.

Many counts were recorded for this clonotype. V and J are TRBV21-1 and TRBJ1-6; the table's D gene call, TRBD1, was not cross checked with the DNA. TRBV21-1 is a pseudogene. This CDR3 comprises 17 residues. The CDR3 DNA follows: TGTGCCAGCAGCGGGGAAGACAGGGGGATTAGGGATTCACCCCTCCACTTT. Translating it yields CASSGEDRGIRDSPLHF.